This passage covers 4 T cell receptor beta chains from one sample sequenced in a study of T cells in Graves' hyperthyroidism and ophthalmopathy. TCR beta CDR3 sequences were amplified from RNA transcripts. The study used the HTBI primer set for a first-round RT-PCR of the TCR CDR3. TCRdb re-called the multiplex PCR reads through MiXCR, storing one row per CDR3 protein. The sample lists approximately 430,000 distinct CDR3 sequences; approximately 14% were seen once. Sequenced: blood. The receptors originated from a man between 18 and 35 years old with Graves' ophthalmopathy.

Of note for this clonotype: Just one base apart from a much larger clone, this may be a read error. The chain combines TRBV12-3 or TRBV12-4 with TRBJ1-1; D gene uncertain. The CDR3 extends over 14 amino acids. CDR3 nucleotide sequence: TGTGCCATCAGTCCTCAGACCCGATGGACTGAAGCTTTCTTT. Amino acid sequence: CAISPQTRWTEAFF.

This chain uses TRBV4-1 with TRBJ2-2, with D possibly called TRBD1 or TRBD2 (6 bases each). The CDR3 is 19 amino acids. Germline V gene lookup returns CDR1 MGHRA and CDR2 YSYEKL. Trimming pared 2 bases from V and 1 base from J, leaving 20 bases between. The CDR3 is CASSQILGGPPLNTGELFF. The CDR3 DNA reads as TGCGCCAGCAGCCAAATTCTTGGGGGGCCCCCACTGAACACCGGGGAGCTGTTTTTT.

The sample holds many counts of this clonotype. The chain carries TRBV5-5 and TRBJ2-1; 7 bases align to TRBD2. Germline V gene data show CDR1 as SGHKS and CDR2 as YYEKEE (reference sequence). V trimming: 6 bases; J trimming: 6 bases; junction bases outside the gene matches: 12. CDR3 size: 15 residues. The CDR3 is CASNPSGALLNEQFF. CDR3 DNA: TGTGCCAGCAACCCGAGCGGGGCCTTACTCAATGAGCAGTTCTTC.

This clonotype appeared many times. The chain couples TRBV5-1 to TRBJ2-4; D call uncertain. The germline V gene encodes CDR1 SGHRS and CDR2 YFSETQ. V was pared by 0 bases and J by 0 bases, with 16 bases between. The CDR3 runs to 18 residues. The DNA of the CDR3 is TGCGCCAGCAGCTTGGTAGCAGATTCCGGTCTAGCCAAAAACATTCAGTACTTC. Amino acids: CASSLVADSGLAKNIQYF.